These T cell receptor beta chains were read from a single sample in a study of blood T cells in healthy people across ages. TCRdb reprocessed the 5' RACE reads via MiXCR and lists one record per CDR3 protein. The repertoire has 650,000 to 900,000 distinct CDR3 sequences, around two thirds of them found once; the top ten carry roughly a quarter. The sequenced sample consisted of blood. The receptors shown here come from a man aged 25 to 40 in good health. The CDR3 runs from the conserved cysteine through the conserved F or W. Each record gives: CDR3 DNA, CDR3 protein, D gene, J gene, V gene, clone size. A D gene is named only where the DNA matches it firmly. A row's size may be missing; if present it is once, few, many or a size class.

DNA: TGTGCCAGCAGTGATCCTAGCTCGACCCAGTACTTC
CDR3: CASSDPSSTQYF
D: .
J: TRBJ2-5
V: TRBV25-1
size: .

DNA: TGCAGTGCTATACACCAACGGCAAGAGACCCAGTACTTC
CDR3: CSAIHQRQETQYF
D: .
J: TRBJ2-5
V: TRBV20-1
size: .

DNA: TGTGCCAGCAGTCTCCCGGTTAGTCAGGAGACCCAGTTCTTC
CDR3: CASSLPVSQETQFF
D: .
J: TRBJ2-1
V: TRBV12-3/TRBV12-4
size: .

DNA: TGTGCCAGCAGGAGGGCACCCGGGACAGGGAATGAGCAGTTCTTC
CDR3: CASRRAPGTGNEQFF
D: TRBD1
J: TRBJ2-1
V: TRBV2
size: .

DNA: TGTGCCAGCAGCTTCTCGACAGGCCCGTCCGGGGGAGCTTTCTTT
CDR3: CASSFSTGPSGGAFF
D: .
J: TRBJ1-1
V: TRBV7-2
size: few

DNA: TGTGCCAGCAGCCAAGCGCGGGACAGGGTAACCGGGGAGCTGTTTTTT
CDR3: CASSQARDRVTGELFF
D: TRBD1
J: TRBJ2-2
V: TRBV4-2
size: .

DNA: TGTGCCAGCAGTGAAACAGCGAACACCGGGGAGCTGTTTTTT
CDR3: CASSETANTGELFF
D: .
J: TRBJ2-2
V: TRBV25-1
size: .

DNA: TGTGCCAGCAGCCGAAAGCGGGGGGGAGAGCAGTACTTC
CDR3: CASSRKRGGEQYF
D: .
J: TRBJ2-7
V: TRBV21-1
size: .

DNA: TGTGCCAGCACCCAAGCCGGTTCTAACTATGGCTACACCTTC
CDR3: CASTQAGSNYGYTF
D: .
J: TRBJ1-2
V: TRBV7-2
size: .

DNA: TGTGCCAGCACTGACCGTTACAGGGGAGATGAGCAGTTCTTC
CDR3: CASTDRYRGDEQFF
D: TRBD1
J: TRBJ2-1
V: TRBV6-5
size: .

DNA: TGTGCCAGCACCCCCGGGGACTACAATGAGCAGTTCTTC
CDR3: CASTPGDYNEQFF
D: .
J: TRBJ2-1
V: TRBV5-4
size: once

DNA: TGTGCCAGCAGCCTACAGGAATTCCATCAGCCCCAGCATTTT
CDR3: CASSLQEFHQPQHF
D: .
J: TRBJ1-5
V: TRBV4-2
size: .

DNA: TGTGCCAGCAGTCAATTTTGGGGGGGCCGGGAGCAGTACTTC
CDR3: CASSQFWGGREQYF
D: .
J: TRBJ2-4
V: TRBV6-5
size: .

DNA: TGTGCCAGCAGCCCTGAATGGGGCGGGCACCAAGAGACCCAGTACTTC
CDR3: CASSPEWGGHQETQYF
D: .
J: TRBJ2-5
V: TRBV4-2
size: few

DNA: TGTGCCAGCAGTCCAAACCTCTCAGGGTCCTATGGCTACACCTTC
CDR3: CASSPNLSGSYGYTF
D: .
J: TRBJ1-2
V: TRBV6-5
size: .

DNA: TGTGCCAGCAGCCGTCCCACGTGGGGACTTCAGCATTTT
CDR3: CASSRPTWGLQHF
D: .
J: TRBJ1-5
V: TRBV28
size: .

DNA: TGCAGTGCTAAAGGGGCAGGGTTGAACACTGAAGCTTTCTTT
CDR3: CSAKGAGLNTEAFF
D: .
J: TRBJ1-1
V: TRBV20-1
size: many

DNA: TGCGCCAGCAGCCAAGAAACGGTCTACGAGCAGTACTTC
CDR3: CASSQETVYEQYF
D: .
J: TRBJ2-7
V: TRBV4-1
size: .

DNA: TGCAGCGTCCGGGACGCCGGCAATGAGCAGTTCTTC
CDR3: CSVRDAGNEQFF
D: .
J: TRBJ2-1
V: TRBV29-1
size: few

DNA: TGCGCCAGCAGCCAATGGGCTAGCAGCCCCTCCTACGAGCAGTACTTC
CDR3: CASSQWASSPSYEQYF
D: .
J: TRBJ2-7
V: TRBV4-3
size: .

DNA: TGTGCCAGCAGCTCAATCCAGGTCAACTCTGGGGCCAACGTCCTGACTTTC
CDR3: CASSSIQVNSGANVLTF
D: .
J: TRBJ2-6
V: TRBV7-3
size: .

DNA: TGCAGCGGCAGGCTGGCCTACGAGCAGTACTTC
CDR3: CSGRLAYEQYF
D: .
J: TRBJ2-7
V: TRBV29-1
size: .

DNA: TGTGCCAGCACCTGGGACAGGATGGATTGGTACTTC
CDR3: CASTWDRMDWYF
D: TRBD1
J: TRBJ2-5
V: TRBV7-9
size: .

DNA: TGTGCCAGCAGCACGAGACCCAGGGGTGTTAGCGAGCAGTACTTC
CDR3: CASSTRPRGVSEQYF
D: .
J: TRBJ2-7
V: TRBV6-5
size: few

DNA: TGTGCCAGCAGCGGCTCGAGGGGGCAGGGTGAAAAACTGTTTTTT
CDR3: CASSGSRGQGEKLFF
D: TRBD1
J: TRBJ1-4
V: TRBV9
size: .

DNA: TGTGCCAGCAGCTTTGGTAGGGCAGTCTTGGCCAATGAGCAGTTCTTC
CDR3: CASSFGRAVLANEQFF
D: .
J: TRBJ2-1
V: TRBV11-3
size: .

DNA: TGTGCCAGCAGCTTGGCTGCGGTAGCTTATTCCGGGGAGCTGTTTTTT
CDR3: CASSLAAVAYSGELFF
D: .
J: TRBJ2-2
V: TRBV5-5
size: .

DNA: TGTGCCAGCAGCTTAGAGATTGAGGTGTATAATGAGCAGTTCTTC
CDR3: CASSLEIEVYNEQFF
D: .
J: TRBJ2-1
V: TRBV7-9
size: .

DNA: TGCGCCAGCAGCCAAGATCTCGTCAGGACCGAGCAGTACTTC
CDR3: CASSQDLVRTEQYF
D: .
J: TRBJ2-7
V: TRBV4-3
size: once

DNA: TGTGCCAGCAGTGATCACTCGGGAAGCGACACTGAAGCTTTCTTT
CDR3: CASSDHSGSDTEAFF
D: .
J: TRBJ1-1
V: TRBV25-1
size: .

DNA: TGTGCCTGGAGTGGACAGGGTTGGACTGAAGCTTTCTTT
CDR3: CAWSGQGWTEAFF
D: TRBD1
J: TRBJ1-1
V: TRBV30
size: .

DNA: TGCAGCGCCTTTATAAGCTCCTACGAGCAGTACTTC
CDR3: CSAFISSYEQYF
D: .
J: TRBJ2-7
V: TRBV29-1
size: .

DNA: TGTGCCAGCAGCTGGACTACCTACGAGCAGTACTTC
CDR3: CASSWTTYEQYF
D: .
J: TRBJ2-7
V: TRBV5-6
size: .

DNA: TGTGCCACCCTCCCCTCGAGGTTGGAGACCCAGTACTTC
CDR3: CATLPSRLETQYF
D: .
J: TRBJ2-5
V: TRBV6-2/TRBV6-3
size: few

DNA: TGTGCCATCGGGGTAACAGGGGACACTGAAGCTTTCTTT
CDR3: CAIGVTGDTEAFF
D: TRBD1
J: TRBJ1-1
V: TRBV10-3
size: .

DNA: TGCGCCAGCAGCAAGGGGACGGAACAAGAGACCCAGTACTTC
CDR3: CASSKGTEQETQYF
D: .
J: TRBJ2-5
V: TRBV5-1
size: .

DNA: TGTGCCACCAGCAGAGGAACGATGTCGGCCTCCCAAGAGACCCAGTACTTC
CDR3: CATSRGTMSASQETQYF
D: .
J: TRBJ2-5
V: TRBV15
size: many

DNA: TGTGCCATCAGTAGAAACCGGGACGGACAAGAGACCCAGTACTTC
CDR3: CAISRNRDGQETQYF
D: .
J: TRBJ2-5
V: TRBV10-3
size: few

DNA: TGTGCCAGCAATGGTAGAGGACAAACCTACGAGCAGTACTTC
CDR3: CASNGRGQTYEQYF
D: .
J: TRBJ2-7
V: TRBV6-1
size: .

DNA: TGTGCCAGCAGTCTCCGGACTGACTCCTGGTACGAGCAGTACTTC
CDR3: CASSLRTDSWYEQYF
D: .
J: TRBJ2-7
V: TRBV28
size: .

DNA: TGTGCCTGGAGTGTACCGACATTTTACAATGAGCAGTTCTTC
CDR3: CAWSVPTFYNEQFF
D: .
J: TRBJ2-1
V: TRBV30
size: .

DNA: TGTGCCAGCAGCCCCCAGGCCGGAACCTACGAGCAGTACTTC
CDR3: CASSPQAGTYEQYF
D: .
J: TRBJ2-7
V: TRBV9
size: few

DNA: TGCAGTGCTGGACTTCGACATGATCGGTACGAGCAGTACTTC
CDR3: CSAGLRHDRYEQYF
D: .
J: TRBJ2-7
V: TRBV20-1
size: .

DNA: TGTGCCAGCAGCCCCGGGGTGGGGACCCAGTACTTC
CDR3: CASSPGVGTQYF
D: .
J: TRBJ2-5
V: TRBV7-8
size: few

DNA: TGCAGCGTTGTCCGGGGGCGTAATGAAAAACTGTTTTTT
CDR3: CSVVRGRNEKLFF
D: .
J: TRBJ1-4
V: TRBV29-1
size: once